This T cell receptor beta chain appears in the sequencing data of a study of cytomegalovirus exposure and HLA in healthy donors. TCRdb's copy holds only in-frame clones and misses some; the assay was immunoSEQ multiplex PCR. The repertoire holds roughly 350,000 clones, with 70% to 90% as singletons. Trimming pared 6 bases from V and 6 bases from J, leaving 15 bases between. This CDR3 region has 14 residues. CDR1 is SEHNR and CDR2 is FQNEAQ in the germline V gene (reference sequence). V gene TRBV7-9 combines with J gene TRBJ1-5; possible D gene TRBD1, 5 bases. This receptor was identified in a woman between 18 and 29 years old in good health and CMV-seronegative. The source material was PBMCs. CDR3 sequence reads: CASSPDSSFQPQHF. As DNA, the CDR3 is TGTGCCAGCAGTCCCGACAGCTCGTTTCAGCCCCAGCATTTT.